These 17 T cell receptor beta chains were all obtained from the same sample, sequenced in a study of identical twins. Via MiXCR, TCRdb re-called the 5' RACE reads, giving one row per CDR3 protein. The table shows about 480,000 distinct CDR3 sequences, with 13% to 15% occurring only once. This sample also belongs to another study, concerning yellow fever vaccine responses in identical twins.

The sequenced sample was CD4+ T cells sorted from blood. These receptors originate from a woman aged 18-35 years in good health.

The CDR3: CASSVAVGETQYF. The CDR3 DNA reads TGTGCCAGCAGCGTAGCTGTGGGAGAGACCCAGTACTTC. This chain uses TRBV9 with TRBJ2-5; D remains unclear. Germline V lookup: CDR1 SGDLS, CDR2 YYNGEE. The CDR3 totals 13 residues. V lost 0 bases to trimming and J lost 4 bases, with 7 bases between them.

This clonotype has at least ten counts. The rearrangement uses TRBV5-1 and TRBJ2-7; a possible D gene is TRBD1 (5 bases). CDR1 is SGHRS and CDR2 is YFSETQ in the germline V gene. V gave up 0 bases and J gave up 6 bases, with 7 bases separating them. The CDR3 has 12 residues. CDR3 loop: CASSLVRGEQYF. As DNA, the CDR3 is TGCGCCAGCAGCTTGGTTAGGGGCGAGCAGTACTTC. Together with reference TRBV5-1 and TRBJ2-7, the CDR3 gives the full variable domain: KAGVTQTPRYLIKTRGQQVTLSCSPISGHRSVSWYQQTPGQGLQFLFEYFSETQRNKGNFPGRFSGRQFSNSRSEMNVSTLELGDSALYLCASSLVRGEQYFGPGTRLTVT.

The genes are TRBV29-1 and TRBJ2-7; the D gene could be TRBD1 or TRBD2 (5 bases each). The CDR3 runs 14 residues. Germline V gives CDR1 SQVTM, CDR2 ANQGSEA. V lost 4 bases, J lost 3 bases, and 16 bases lay in between. The CDR3 loop is CSVVPRDGYYEQYF. The CDR3 DNA is TGCAGCGTTGTTCCCCGGGACGGATACTACGAGCAGTACTTC.

V and J are TRBV7-2 and TRBJ1-1, with D uncertain. Germline assignment: CDR1 SGHTA and CDR2 FQGNSA. This CDR3 comprises 13 residues. V was shortened by 5 bases and J by 5 bases, with 12 bases between the two germline ends. The DNA of the CDR3 is TGTGCCAGCAGCCCCAGACGTGGTACTGAAGCTTTCTTT. It codes for CASSPRRGTEAFF. Based on the CDR3 plus reference TRBV7-2 and TRBJ1-1, the full variable domain is GAGVSQSPSNKVTEKGKDVELRCDPISGHTALYWYRQSLGQGLEFLIYFQGNSAPDKSGLPSDRFSAERTGGSVSTLTIQRTQQEDSAVYLCASSPRRGTEAFFGQGTRLTVV.

The table lists this clonotype with many counts. The V and J genes are TRBV10-3 and TRBJ2-7, with D perhaps assigned TRBD1 or TRBD2 (7 bases each). Per the germline V gene, CDR1 is ENHRY and CDR2 is SYGVKD. The CDR3 totals 13 residues. V lost 10 bases and J lost 3, with 16 bases in between. Written as DNA, the CDR3 is TGTGCCACGGGGGGCAGGGGGTACTACGAGCAGTACTTC. It translates to CATGGRGYYEQYF.

The CDR3 sequence is CASSAQLAGGGDTQYF. The CDR3 nucleotides read TGTGCCAGCAGCGCCCAACTAGCGGGAGGGGGGGATACGCAGTATTTT. V and J are TRBV7-2 and TRBJ2-3; 13 bases align to TRBD2. The CDR3 has 16 amino acids. Trimming removed 5 bases from V and 6 bases from J; junction bases left unmatched: 8. Germline-derived CDR1 and CDR2 are SGHTA and FQGNSA.

The chain has TRBV2 and TRBJ2-1; D gene uncertain. The CDR3 is 12 amino acids. Germline CDR1 SNHLY, CDR2 FYNNEI. Between the trimmed V and J ends, which lost 2 bases and 15 bases, there was a span of 14 bases. DNA for the CDR3: TGTGCCAGCAGTGAACGGCCTGCAGACCCGTTCTTC. It is translated as CASSERPADPFF. Together with reference TRBV2 and TRBJ2-1, the CDR3 gives the full variable domain: EPEVTQTPSHQVTQMGQEVILRCVPISNHLYFYWYRQILGQKVEFLVSFYNNEISEKSEIFDDQFSVERPDGSNFTLKIRSTKLEDSAMYFCASSERPADPFFGPGTRLTVL.

This chain connects TRBV5-1 to TRBJ2-5; a weak D match, TRBD2 (6 bases). This CDR3 contains 14 residues. Germline V CDR1 and CDR2: SGHRS, YFSETQ. Trimming stripped 3 bases from V and 5 bases from J, with 14 bases between. CDR3 nucleotides: TGCGCCAGCAGCTACGGACTAAAGCAGGAGACCCAGTACTTC. Its protein is CASSYGLKQETQYF.

The V gene is TRBV5-5, the J gene TRBJ2-2, with 14 bases identical to TRBD2. Germline loops: CDR1 SGHKS, CDR2 YYEKEE (reference sequence). CDR3 length: 17 amino acids. V gave up 3 bases and J gave up 7 bases; unmatched junction bases: 8. The chain's CDR3 is CASSSLGTSGRSGELFF. The CDR3 DNA reads TGTGCCAGCAGCTCTCTTGGGACTAGCGGGAGAAGCGGGGAGCTGTTTTTT.

This clonotype was counted a few times. The chain is built from TRBV20-1 and TRBJ2-7; 7 bases align to TRBD1. The V gene end was trimmed by 5 bases and the J gene end by 4 bases; junction bases not matched to a gene: 8. The CDR3 has 13 residues. The V gene's germline CDR1 is DFQATT and CDR2 SNEGSKA (reference sequence). The CDR3 loop reads CSAPGTAMYEQYF. The CDR3 bases are TGCAGTGCTCCCGGGACAGCTATGTACGAGCAGTACTTC.

As concerns this clonotype: One end of the junction does not line up with germline, which may come from a read error. This rearrangement joins TRBV6-1 to TRBJ2-7; maybe TRBD2 (6 bases). The germline CDR1 and CDR2 sequences are MNHNS and SASEGT. This CDR3 contains 12 residues. The CDR3 region has the DNA TGTGCCAGCAGTAGGGGCGGGGAAAAGGAAACGTTC. Protein product: CASSRGGEKETF.

This clonotype was counted between two and nine times. The J gene is TRBJ2-1, the V gene TRBV7-2; TRBD1 is a possible D gene (5 bases). V lost 6 bases and J 2 bases, leaving 11 bases between the germline ends. CDR1 SGHTA and CDR2 FQGNSA come from the germline V gene. The CDR3 loop spans 14 amino acids. The CDR3, as DNA: TGTGCCAGCAGAGGGGTTGGGGCCTACAATGAGCAGTTCTTC. Its protein is CASRGVGAYNEQFF.

The table lists this clonotype with a few counts. This chain uses TRBV7-2 with TRBJ2-7; TRBD2 aligns across 13 bases. This CDR3 spans 17 amino acids. Germline lookup yields CDR1 SGHTA and CDR2 FQGNSA. Germline trimming cut 6 bases from V and 1 base from J; bases unmatched to any gene: 9. Here the CDR3 DNA reads TGTGCCAGCAGTCCTACTAGCGGGGGGGCCCAGTCCTACGAGCAGTACTTC. Translation: CASSPTSGGAQSYEQYF. Complete variable domain (other parts from reference TRBV7-2 and TRBJ2-7): GAGVSQSPSNKVTEKGKDVELRCDPISGHTALYWYRQSLGQGLEFLIYFQGNSAPDKSGLPSDRFSAERTGGSVSTLTIQRTQQEDSAVYLCASSPTSGGAQSYEQYFGPGTRLTVT.

This clonotype came up a few times. The CDR3 here is CASSQDAKGHYEQYF. For the CDR3, the DNA is TGCGCCAGCAGCCAAGATGCTAAGGGCCACTACGAGCAGTACTTC. The chain recombines TRBV4-3 with TRBJ2-7; D is unclear. Per germline, CDR1 LGHNA and CDR2 YSLEER. Trimming removed 0 bases at V and 3 bases at J, with 12 bases between. The CDR3 spans 15 residues.

The chain recombines TRBV2 with TRBJ2-1; D uncertain. V was clipped by 5 bases and J by 9 bases, with 11 bases between them. There are 12 residues in the CDR3. CDR1 and CDR2 (germline): SNHLY, FYNNEI. The CDR3 reads CASSSQATEQFF. The CDR3 region has the DNA TGTGCCAGCAGTTCCCAGGCTACTGAGCAGTTCTTC.

In its sample, this clonotype was seen many times. The chain carries TRBV29-1 and TRBJ2-5, with 12 positions matching TRBD2. The CDR3 totals 13 residues. Germline CDR1 and CDR2: SQVTM and ANQGSEA. V dropped 6 bases and J dropped 6; count of bases not matched to a gene: 5. CDR3 DNA: TGCAGCGTAGGACTAGCGGGATATCAGACCCAGTACTTC. It codes for CSVGLAGYQTQYF. Full variable domain (outside the CDR3, taken from reference TRBV29-1 and TRBJ2-5): SAVISQKPSRDICQRGTSLTIQCQVDSQVTMMFWYRQQPGQSLTLIATANQGSEATYESGFVIDKFPISRPNLTFSTLTVSNMSPEDSSIYLCSVGLAGYQTQYFGPGTRLLVL.

This clonotype was picked up a small number of times. The chain has TRBV28 and TRBJ2-7; no clear D. Trimming stripped 7 bases from V and 4 bases from J, with 11 bases between. The CDR3 contains 12 residues. Looked up from germline, CDR1 is MDHEN and CDR2 is SYDVKM. Here the CDR3 DNA reads TGTGCCAGCAATCAGGTTACTTACGAGCAGTACTTC. It is translated as CASNQVTYEQYF. Full variable domain (outside the CDR3, taken from reference TRBV28 and TRBJ2-7): DVKVTQSSRYLVKRTGEKVFLECVQDMDHENMFWYRQDPGLGLRLIYFSYDVKMKEKGDIPEGYSVSREKKERFSLILESASTNQTSMYLCASNQVTYEQYFGPGTRLTVT.